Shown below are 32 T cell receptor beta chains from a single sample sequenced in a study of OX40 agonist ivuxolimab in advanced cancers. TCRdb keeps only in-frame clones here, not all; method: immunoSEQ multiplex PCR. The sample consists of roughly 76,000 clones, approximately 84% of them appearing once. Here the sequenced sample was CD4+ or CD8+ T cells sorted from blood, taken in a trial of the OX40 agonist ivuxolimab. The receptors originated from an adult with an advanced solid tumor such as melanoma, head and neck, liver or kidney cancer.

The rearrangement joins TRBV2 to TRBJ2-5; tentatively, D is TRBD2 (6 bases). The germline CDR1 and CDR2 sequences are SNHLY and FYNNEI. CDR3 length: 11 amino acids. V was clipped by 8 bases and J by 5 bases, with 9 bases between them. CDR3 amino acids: CASGRYETQYF. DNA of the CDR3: TGTGCCAGCGGGAGGTACGAGACCCAGTACTTC.

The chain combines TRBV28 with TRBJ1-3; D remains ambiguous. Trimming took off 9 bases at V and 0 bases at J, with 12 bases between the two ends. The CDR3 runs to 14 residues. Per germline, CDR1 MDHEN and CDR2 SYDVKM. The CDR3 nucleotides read TGTGCCAGTCTCCAGGCAAGCTCTGGAAACACCATATATTTT. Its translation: CASLQASSGNTIYF.

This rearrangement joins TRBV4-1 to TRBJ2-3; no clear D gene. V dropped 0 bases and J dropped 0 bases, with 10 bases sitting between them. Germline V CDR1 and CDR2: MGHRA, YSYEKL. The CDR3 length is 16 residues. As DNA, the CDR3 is TGCGCCAGCAGCCAAGACGGGCTGTCTAGCACAGATACGCAGTATTTT. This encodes CASSQDGLSSTDTQYF.

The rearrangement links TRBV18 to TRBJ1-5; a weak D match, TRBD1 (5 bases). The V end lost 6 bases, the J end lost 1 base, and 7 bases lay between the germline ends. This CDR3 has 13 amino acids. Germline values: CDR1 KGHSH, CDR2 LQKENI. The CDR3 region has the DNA TGTGCCAGCTCGCGGGACAGCAATCAGCCCCAGCATTTT. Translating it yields CASSRDSNQPQHF.

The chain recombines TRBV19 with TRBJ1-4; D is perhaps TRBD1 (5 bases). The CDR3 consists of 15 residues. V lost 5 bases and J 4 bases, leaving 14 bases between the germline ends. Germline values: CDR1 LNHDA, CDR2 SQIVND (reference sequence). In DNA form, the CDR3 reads TGTGCCAGTAGTGGACCGGGACGGCTTAATGAAAAACTGTTTTTT. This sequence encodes CASSGPGRLNEKLFF.

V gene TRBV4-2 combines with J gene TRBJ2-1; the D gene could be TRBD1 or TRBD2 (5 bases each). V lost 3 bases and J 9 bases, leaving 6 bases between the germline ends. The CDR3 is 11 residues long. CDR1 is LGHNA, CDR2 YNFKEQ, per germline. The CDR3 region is CASSQRGEQFF. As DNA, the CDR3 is TGTGCCAGCAGCCAGAGGGGTGAGCAGTTCTTC.

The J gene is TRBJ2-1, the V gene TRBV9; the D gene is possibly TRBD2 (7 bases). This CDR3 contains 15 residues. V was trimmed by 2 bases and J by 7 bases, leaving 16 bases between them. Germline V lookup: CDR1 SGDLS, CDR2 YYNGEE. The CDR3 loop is CASSVQAGARNEQFF. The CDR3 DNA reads TGTGCCAGCAGCGTCCAGGCGGGGGCACGGAATGAGCAGTTCTTC.

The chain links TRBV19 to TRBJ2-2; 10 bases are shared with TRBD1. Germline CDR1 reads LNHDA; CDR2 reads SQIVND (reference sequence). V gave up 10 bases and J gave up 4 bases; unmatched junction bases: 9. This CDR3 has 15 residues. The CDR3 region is CATGGDRGSTGELFF. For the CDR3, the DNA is TGTGCCACGGGGGGGGACAGGGGATCCACCGGGGAGCTGTTTTTT.

CDR3 bases: TGTGCCAGCAGTCCTGCCGGGACCTCGAGTTTAGAGCAGTTCTTC. As protein: CASSPAGTSSLEQFF. The genes are TRBV6-6 and TRBJ2-1; D may match TRBD1 or TRBD2 (5 bases each). In germline, CDR1 is MNHNY, CDR2 SVGAGI (reference sequence). V lost 5 bases and J lost 10, with 21 bases in between. The CDR3 is 15 residues long.

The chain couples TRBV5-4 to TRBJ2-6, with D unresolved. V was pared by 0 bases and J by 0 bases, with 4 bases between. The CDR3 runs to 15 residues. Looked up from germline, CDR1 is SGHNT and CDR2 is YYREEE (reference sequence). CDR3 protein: CASSLGGSGANVLTF. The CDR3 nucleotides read TGTGCCAGCAGCTTGGGGGGCTCTGGGGCCAACGTCCTGACTTTC.

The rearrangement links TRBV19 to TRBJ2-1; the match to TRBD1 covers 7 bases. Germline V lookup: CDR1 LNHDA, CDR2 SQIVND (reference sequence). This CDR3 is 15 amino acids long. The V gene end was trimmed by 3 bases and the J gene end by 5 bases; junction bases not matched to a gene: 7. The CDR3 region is CASSMGLDRDNEQFF. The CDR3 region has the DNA TGTGCCAGTAGTATGGGATTAGACAGGGACAATGAGCAGTTCTTC.

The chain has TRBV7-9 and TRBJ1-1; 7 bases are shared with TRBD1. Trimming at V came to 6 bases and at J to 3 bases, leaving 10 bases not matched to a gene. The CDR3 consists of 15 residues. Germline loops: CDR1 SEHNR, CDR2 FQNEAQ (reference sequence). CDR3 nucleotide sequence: TGTGCCAGCAGATCCCGACAGGGAGGGGACACTGAAGCTTTCTTT. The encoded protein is CASRSRQGGDTEAFF. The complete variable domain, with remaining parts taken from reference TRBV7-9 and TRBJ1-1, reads DTGVSQNPRHKITKRGQNVTFRCDPISEHNRLYWYRQTLGQGPEFLTYFQNEAQLEKSRLLSDRFSAERPKGSFSTLEIQRTEQGDSAMYLCASRSRQGGDTEAFFGQGTRLTVV.

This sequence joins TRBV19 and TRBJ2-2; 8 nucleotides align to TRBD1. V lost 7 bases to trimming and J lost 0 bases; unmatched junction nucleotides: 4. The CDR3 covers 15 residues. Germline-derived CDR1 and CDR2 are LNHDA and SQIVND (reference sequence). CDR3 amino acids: CASKRTGPNTGELFF. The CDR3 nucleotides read TGTGCCAGTAAACGGACAGGGCCGAACACCGGGGAGCTGTTTTTT.

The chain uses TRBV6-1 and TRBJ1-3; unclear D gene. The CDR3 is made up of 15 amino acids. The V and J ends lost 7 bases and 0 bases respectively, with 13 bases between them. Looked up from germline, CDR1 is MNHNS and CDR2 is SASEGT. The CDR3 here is CASKSTPDSGNTIYF. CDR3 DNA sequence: TGTGCCAGCAAGTCGACACCGGACTCTGGAAACACCATATATTTT.

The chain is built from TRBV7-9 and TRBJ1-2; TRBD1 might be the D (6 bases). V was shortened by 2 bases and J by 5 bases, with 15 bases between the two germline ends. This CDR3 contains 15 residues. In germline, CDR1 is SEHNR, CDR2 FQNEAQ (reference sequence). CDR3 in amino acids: CASSLLAEGVYGYTF. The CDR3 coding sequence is TGTGCCAGCAGCTTACTTGCGGAGGGGGTTTATGGCTACACCTTC.

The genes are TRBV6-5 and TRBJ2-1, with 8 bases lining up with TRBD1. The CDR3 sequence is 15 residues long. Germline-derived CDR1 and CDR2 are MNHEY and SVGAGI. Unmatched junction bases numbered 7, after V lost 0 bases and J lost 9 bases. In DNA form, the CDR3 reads TGTGCCAGCAGTTACTCGAGTCAGGGGGCAGCTGAGCAGTTCTTC. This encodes CASSYSSQGAAEQFF.

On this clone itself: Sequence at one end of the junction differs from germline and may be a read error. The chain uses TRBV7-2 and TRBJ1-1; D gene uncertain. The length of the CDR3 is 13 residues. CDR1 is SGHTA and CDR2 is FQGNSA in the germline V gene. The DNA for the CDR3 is TGTGCCAGCAGCTTAGACAGCAAAACCCCGAAAGACTTT. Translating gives CASSLDSKTPKDF.

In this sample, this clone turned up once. The CDR3 nucleotides are TGTGCCAGCAGCGCGGTCGGGGGACTAGGGAATGAAAAACTGTTTTTT. Its translation: CASSAVGGLGNEKLFF. V gene TRBV5-8 combines with J gene TRBJ1-4; possibly TRBD1 for D (5 bases). The CDR3 runs to 16 residues. Germline values: CDR1 SGHTS, CDR2 YDEGEE. V was pared by 4 bases and J by 5 bases, with 18 bases between.

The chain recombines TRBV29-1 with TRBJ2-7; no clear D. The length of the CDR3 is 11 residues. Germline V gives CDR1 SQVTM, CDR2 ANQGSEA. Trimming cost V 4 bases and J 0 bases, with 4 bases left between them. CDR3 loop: CSVGFSYEQYF. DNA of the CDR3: TGCAGCGTTGGTTTCTCCTACGAGCAGTACTTC.

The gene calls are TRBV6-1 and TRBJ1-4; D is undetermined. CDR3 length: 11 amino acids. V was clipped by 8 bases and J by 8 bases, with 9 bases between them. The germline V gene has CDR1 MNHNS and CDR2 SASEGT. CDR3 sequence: CASSLGEKLFF. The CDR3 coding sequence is TGTGCCAGCTCCCTCGGGGAAAAACTGTTTTTT.

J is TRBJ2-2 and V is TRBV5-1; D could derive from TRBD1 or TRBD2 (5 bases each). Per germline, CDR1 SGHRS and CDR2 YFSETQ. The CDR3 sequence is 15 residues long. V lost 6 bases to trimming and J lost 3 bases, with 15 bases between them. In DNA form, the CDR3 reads TGCGCCAGCATACTGGGGCCCGGGGACACCGGGGAGCTGTTTTTT. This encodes CASILGPGDTGELFF.

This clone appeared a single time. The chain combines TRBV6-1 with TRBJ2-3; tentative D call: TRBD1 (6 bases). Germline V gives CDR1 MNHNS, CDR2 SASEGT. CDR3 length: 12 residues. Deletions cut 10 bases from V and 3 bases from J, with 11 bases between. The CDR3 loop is CATRDITDTQYF. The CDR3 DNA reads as TGTGCCACCCGGGACATTACAGATACGCAGTATTTT.

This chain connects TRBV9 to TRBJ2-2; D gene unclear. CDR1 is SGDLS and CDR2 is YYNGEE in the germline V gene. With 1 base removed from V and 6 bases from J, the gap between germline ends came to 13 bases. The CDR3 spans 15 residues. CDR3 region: CASSVQLGYSGELFF. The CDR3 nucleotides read TGTGCCAGCAGCGTACAGCTGGGGTATTCCGGGGAGCTGTTTTTT.

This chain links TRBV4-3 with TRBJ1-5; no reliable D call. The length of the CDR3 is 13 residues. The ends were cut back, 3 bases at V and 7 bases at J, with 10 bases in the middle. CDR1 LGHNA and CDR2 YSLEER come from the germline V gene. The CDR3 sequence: CASSQERWQPQHF. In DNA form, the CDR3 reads TGCGCCAGCAGCCAGGAAAGATGGCAGCCCCAGCATTTT.

DNA of the CDR3: TGCAGTGCTAGTAGGACGGGAGAGCAGTACTTC. This sequence encodes CSASRTGEQYF. The genes are TRBV20-1 and TRBJ2-7; a possible D gene is TRBD2 (5 bases). This CDR3 region has 11 residues. In germline, CDR1 is DFQATT, CDR2 SNEGSKA (reference sequence). The germline V and J ends were trimmed by 3 bases and 7 bases, with 10 bases remaining between them.

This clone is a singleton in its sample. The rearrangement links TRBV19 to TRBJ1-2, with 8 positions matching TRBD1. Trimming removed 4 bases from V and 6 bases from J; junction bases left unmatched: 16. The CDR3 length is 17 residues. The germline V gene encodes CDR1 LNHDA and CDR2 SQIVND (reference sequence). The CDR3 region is CASSTGQGWGGHHGYTF. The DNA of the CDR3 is TGTGCCAGTAGTACCGGACAGGGCTGGGGTGGGCATCATGGCTACACCTTC.

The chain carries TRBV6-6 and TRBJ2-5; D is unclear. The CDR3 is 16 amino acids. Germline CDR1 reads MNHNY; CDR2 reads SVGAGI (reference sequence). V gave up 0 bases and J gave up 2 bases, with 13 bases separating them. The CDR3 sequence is CASSYSPGKLQETQYF. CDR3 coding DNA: TGTGCCAGCAGTTACTCGCCAGGAAAACTACAAGAGACCCAGTACTTC.

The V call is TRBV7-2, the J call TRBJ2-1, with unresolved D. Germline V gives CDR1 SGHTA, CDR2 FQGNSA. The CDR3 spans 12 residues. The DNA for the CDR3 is TGTGGCTCCGGTGGCCTTGTCGGTGAGCAGTTCTTC. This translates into CGSGGLVGEQFF. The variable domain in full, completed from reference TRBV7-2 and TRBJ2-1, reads GAGVSQSPSNKVTEKGKDVELRCDPISGHTALYWYRQSLGQGLEFLIYFQGNSAPDKSGLPSDRFSAERTGGSVSTLTIQRTQQEDSAVYLCGSGGLVGEQFFGPGTRLTVL.

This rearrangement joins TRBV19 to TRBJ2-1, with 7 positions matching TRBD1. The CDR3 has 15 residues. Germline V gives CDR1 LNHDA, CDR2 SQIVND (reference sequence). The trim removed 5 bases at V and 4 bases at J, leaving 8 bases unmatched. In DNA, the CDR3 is TGTGCCAGTAGTCAACCTGACAGGGATTACAATGAGCAGTTCTTC. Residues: CASSQPDRDYNEQFF.

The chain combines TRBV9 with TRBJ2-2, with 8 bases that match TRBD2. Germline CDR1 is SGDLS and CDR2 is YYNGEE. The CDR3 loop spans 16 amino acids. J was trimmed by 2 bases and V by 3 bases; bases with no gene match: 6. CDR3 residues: CASSASTSGNTGELFF. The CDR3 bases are TGTGCCAGCAGCGCAAGTACTAGCGGAAACACCGGGGAGCTGTTTTTT.

The CDR3 DNA is TGCGCCAGCAGCCAAGATGGTCGGTGGGGCGACGAGCAGTACTTC. It yields the protein CASSQDGRWGDEQYF. This chain joins TRBV4-3 and TRBJ2-7, with a weak D call TRBD1 (5 bases). The V gene's germline CDR1 is LGHNA and CDR2 YSLEER. The ends were cut back, 0 bases at V and 5 bases at J, with 14 bases in the middle. The CDR3 length is 15 residues.

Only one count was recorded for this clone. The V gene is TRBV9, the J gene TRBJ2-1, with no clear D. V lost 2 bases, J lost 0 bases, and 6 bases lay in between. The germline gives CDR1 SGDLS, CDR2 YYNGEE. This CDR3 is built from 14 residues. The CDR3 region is CASSVSSSYNEQFF. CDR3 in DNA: TGTGCCAGCAGCGTCTCGAGCTCCTACAATGAGCAGTTCTTC.